These 30 T cell receptor beta chains were all obtained from the same sample, sequenced in a study of chemoradiotherapy in HPV16-positive cancers. Sequenced by immunoSEQ multiplex PCR; TCRdb stores in-frame clones only, minus some. Altogether tens of thousands of clones are present, roughly 89% being singletons, with the ten largest covering about 5.8%. The source material was blood, sampled from a patient who underwent chemoradiotherapy. Source of these receptors: a human donor with HPV-associated anogenital cancer.

V gene TRBV5-1 combines with J gene TRBJ1-1; 8 bases are a match to TRBD1. The CDR3 is 15 residues long. The trim removed 3 bases at V and 7 bases at J, leaving 11 bases unmatched. CDR1 and CDR2 (germline): SGHRS, YFSETQ. The CDR3 DNA sequence: TGCGCCAGCAGCTGGGGGACCGGGACAGGTCTTGAAGCTTTCTTT. Amino acid sequence: CASSWGTGTGLEAFF. The whole variable domain, filled in from reference TRBV5-1 and TRBJ1-1, reads KAGVTQTPRYLIKTRGQQVTLSCSPISGHRSVSWYQQTPGQGLQFLFEYFSETQRNKGNFPGRFSGRQFSNSRSEMNVSTLELGDSALYLCASSWGTGTGLEAFFGQGTRLTVV.

This clone was picked up a small number of times. This sequence joins TRBV29-1 and TRBJ2-2; D not certain. V lost 7 bases and J 0 bases, leaving 6 bases between the germline ends. The CDR3 contains 12 residues. CDR1 and CDR2 (germline): SQVTM, ANQGSEA. The CDR3 loop is CSGTANTGELFF. The DNA for the CDR3 is TGCAGCGGTACTGCGAACACCGGGGAGCTGTTTTTT.

The rearrangement links TRBV2 to TRBJ1-1; no clear D. Germline V gene sequence: CDR1 SNHLY, CDR2 FYNNEI. The V gene lost 3 bases and the J gene lost 10 bases, with 18 bases spanning the gap. The CDR3 extends over 14 amino acids. The chain's CDR3 is CASSDLGLGTAAFF. The CDR3, as DNA: TGTGCCAGCAGTGATTTGGGTCTCGGCACGGCAGCTTTCTTT.

This sequence joins TRBV6-1 and TRBJ2-2; D gene uncertain. V was clipped by 8 bases and J by 1 base, with 8 bases between them. Looked up from germline, CDR1 is MNHNS and CDR2 is SASEGT. This CDR3 is built from 13 residues. CDR3 loop: CASEPLNTGELFF. CDR3 nucleotide sequence: TGTGCCAGCGAACCCCTGAACACCGGGGAGCTGTTTTTT.

The chain is built from TRBV7-9 and TRBJ2-3; TRBD2 might be the D (5 bases). The CDR3 has 15 residues. Germline CDR1 is SEHNR and CDR2 is FQNEAQ (reference sequence). V lost 5 bases to trimming and J lost 0 bases, with 12 bases between them. This CDR3 is CASSPRAVSTDTQYF. The CDR3 DNA follows: TGTGCCAGCAGCCCAAGAGCGGTTAGCACAGATACGCAGTATTTT.

V gene TRBV13 combines with J gene TRBJ1-3; D unresolved. Between the trimmed V and J ends, which lost 5 bases and 4 bases, there was a span of 12 bases. CDR1 and CDR2 (germline): PRHDT, FYEKMQ (reference sequence). The CDR3 is made up of 14 amino acids. The CDR3 is CASSAQSDGNTIYF. The CDR3 nucleotides are TGTGCCAGCAGCGCCCAAAGTGACGGAAACACCATATATTTT.

V is TRBV19 and J is TRBJ1-3; D call uncertain. This CDR3 is built from 13 residues. CDR1 is LNHDA, CDR2 SQIVND, per germline (reference sequence). V lost 3 bases and J lost 1, with 4 bases in between. The CDR3 here is CASSIVSGNTIYF. DNA for the CDR3: TGTGCCAGTAGTATTGTATCTGGAAACACCATATATTTT.

V usage is TRBV7-3 and J usage is TRBJ1-3; D unclear. The V end was cut by 1 base, the J end by 0 bases, with 4 bases between. The CDR3 length is 14 residues. Per the germline V gene, CDR1 is SGHTA and CDR2 is FQGTGA. The CDR3, as DNA: TGTGCCAGCAGCTTAAGACCCTCTGGAAACACCATATATTTT. This sequence encodes CASSLRPSGNTIYF. Complete variable domain (other parts from reference TRBV7-3 and TRBJ1-3): GAGVSQTPSNKVTEKGKYVELRCDPISGHTALYWYRQSLGQGPEFLIYFQGTGAADDSGLPNDRFFAVRPEGSVSTLKIQRTERGDSAVYLCASSLRPSGNTIYFGEGSWLTVV.

The rearrangement uses TRBV11-2 and TRBJ2-1, with D perhaps assigned TRBD1 or TRBD2 (5 bases each). This CDR3 has 16 amino acids. Germline values: CDR1 SGHAT, CDR2 FQNNGV. V was shortened by 5 bases and J by 0 bases, with 14 bases between the two germline ends. The CDR3 protein is CASSLWGWNSYNEQFF. The CDR3 DNA reads as TGTGCCAGCAGCCTCTGGGGGTGGAACTCCTACAATGAGCAGTTCTTC. The complete variable domain, with remaining parts taken from reference TRBV11-2 and TRBJ2-1, reads EAGVAQSPRYKIIEKRQSVAFWCNPISGHATLYWYQQILGQGPKLLIQFQNNGVVDDSQLPKDRFSAERLKGVDSTLKIQPAKLEDSAVYLCASSLWGWNSYNEQFFGPGTRLTVL.

J is TRBJ1-3 and V is TRBV7-9; a weak D match, TRBD1 (5 bases). This CDR3 contains 16 residues. Germline assignment: CDR1 SEHNR and CDR2 FQNEAQ (reference sequence). Trimming left V 2 bases short and J 6 bases short, with 17 bases between. CDR3 loop: CASSLWSGAAENTIYF. As DNA, the CDR3 is TGTGCCAGCAGCTTATGGTCCGGGGCGGCTGAAAACACCATATATTTT.

The chain combines TRBV5-5 with TRBJ1-2; D unresolved. Trimming pared 0 bases from V and 0 bases from J, leaving 6 bases between. CDR1 SGHKS and CDR2 YYEKEE come from the germline V gene (reference sequence). CDR3 length: 14 amino acids. The CDR3 region is CASSLVHTNYGYTF. Here the CDR3 DNA reads TGTGCCAGCAGCTTGGTCCACACTAACTATGGCTACACCTTC.

The chain employs TRBV5-5 and TRBJ1-1, with TRBD1 matching over 7 bases. Germline lookup yields CDR1 SGHKS and CDR2 YYEKEE (reference sequence). After removal of 4 bases from V and 2 bases from J, the junction contained 2 bases not matched to a gene. This CDR3 has 13 amino acids. The CDR3 reads CASSRDSNTEAFF. CDR3 bases: TGTGCCAGCAGCCGGGACAGCAACACTGAAGCTTTCTTT.

The chain employs TRBV25-1 and TRBJ1-4; D is unresolved. The CDR3 runs 12 residues. Looked up from germline, CDR1 is MGHDK and CDR2 is SYGVNS. V was shortened by 2 bases and J by 2 bases, with 0 bases between the two germline ends. The CDR3 nucleotides read TGTGCCAGCAGTGAAACTAATGAAAAACTGTTTTTT. Residues: CASSETNEKLFF. The whole variable domain, filled in from reference TRBV25-1 and TRBJ1-4, reads EADIYQTPRYLVIGTGKKITLECSQTMGHDKMYWYQQDPGMELHLIHYSYGVNSTEKGDLSSESTVSRIRTEHFPLTLESARPSHTSQYLCASSETNEKLFFGSGTQLSVL.

The rearrangement links TRBV9 to TRBJ2-7; D is perhaps TRBD1 (5 bases). CDR1 and CDR2 from the germline V gene are SGDLS and YYNGEE. CDR3 length: 13 residues. Between the trimmed V and J ends, which lost 4 bases and 5 bases, there was a span of 13 bases. The CDR3 DNA is TGTGCCAGCAGCTCGGGCAGGGAACACGAGCAGTACTTC. It specifies CASSSGREHEQYF.

This chain joins TRBV19 and TRBJ2-3, with D tentatively TRBD1 or TRBD2 (5 bases each). The CDR3 totals 15 residues. Looked up from germline, CDR1 is LNHDA and CDR2 is SQIVND (reference sequence). Trimming took 9 bases from V and 0 from J, leaving 16 bases between them. CDR3 bases: TGTGCCAGCAAGACTGGGACCACTAGCACAGATACGCAGTATTTT. It yields the protein CASKTGTTSTDTQYF.

This chain joins TRBV10-3 and TRBJ1-6; 7 bases match TRBD1. V gave up 6 bases and J gave up 7 bases; unmatched junction bases: 9. The CDR3 is 15 residues long. Germline-derived CDR1 and CDR2 are ENHRY and SYGVKD. The CDR3 reads CAIRKQGNGNSPLHF. CDR3 coding DNA: TGTGCCATCAGGAAACAGGGGAATGGGAATTCACCCCTCCACTTT.

CDR3 bases: TGTGCCAGCACCGCCGACAGACTAGCTTTCTTT. It codes for CASTADRLAFF. This chain connects TRBV2 to TRBJ1-1; a possible D gene is TRBD1 (5 bases). Germline V gene lookup returns CDR1 SNHLY and CDR2 FYNNEI. V shed 7 bases and J shed 10 bases, with 13 bases lying between them. This CDR3 contains 11 residues.

The gene calls are TRBV7-9 and TRBJ2-5, with 9 positions matching TRBD1. CDR1 is SEHNR and CDR2 is FQNEAQ in the germline V gene (reference sequence). This CDR3 is built from 15 residues. After removal of 5 bases from V and 5 bases from J, the junction contained 9 bases not matched to a gene. The chain's CDR3 is CASSRGQGNTETQYF. The DNA for the CDR3 is TGTGCCAGCAGCCGGGGACAGGGAAATACGGAGACCCAGTACTTC.

The rearrangement joins TRBV5-1 to TRBJ2-7; tentatively, D is TRBD1 (5 bases). V lost 0 bases to trimming and J lost 5 bases, with 18 bases between them. CDR1 and CDR2 (germline): SGHRS, YFSETQ. The CDR3 length is 16 residues. The CDR3 spells CASSLAERQGRHEQYF. The CDR3 nucleotides are TGCGCCAGCAGCTTGGCCGAGAGGCAGGGTCGACACGAGCAGTACTTC. Full variable domain (rest looked up from reference TRBV5-1 and TRBJ2-7): KAGVTQTPRYLIKTRGQQVTLSCSPISGHRSVSWYQQTPGQGLQFLFEYFSETQRNKGNFPGRFSGRQFSNSRSEMNVSTLELGDSALYLCASSLAERQGRHEQYFGPGTRLTVT.

The chain joins TRBV5-5 to TRBJ2-2; TRBD2 is a possible D gene (6 bases). The CDR3 has 16 amino acids. CDR1 is SGHKS and CDR2 is YYEKEE in the germline V gene (reference sequence). The ends were cut back, 0 bases at V and 4 bases at J, with 13 bases in the middle. The CDR3 coding sequence is TGTGCCAGCAGCTTGGTCGGAGGGCATGGCACCGGGGAGCTGTTTTTT. Its protein is CASSLVGGHGTGELFF.

This chain uses TRBV10-3 with TRBJ2-5; D may be TRBD1 (6 bases). The CDR3 has 13 residues. Germline lookup yields CDR1 ENHRY and CDR2 SYGVKD. The V end lost 5 bases, the J end lost 1 base, and 8 bases lay between the germline ends. This chain's CDR3 is CAISPTGQETQYF. CDR3 nucleotides: TGTGCCATCAGTCCGACAGGCCAAGAGACCCAGTACTTC.

The V call is TRBV4-1, the J call TRBJ2-1; 8 bases fit TRBD2. The CDR3 has 16 residues. J was trimmed by 0 bases and V by 4 bases; bases with no gene match: 5. From germline, CDR1 is MGHRA and CDR2 YSYEKL. The CDR3 loop is CASSRGGGSSYNEQFF. CDR3 bases: TGCGCCAGCAGCCGAGGCGGGGGGAGCTCCTACAATGAGCAGTTCTTC.

This clone has just a few counts. The CDR3 reads CASSQDLRVANYGYTF. CDR3 bases: TGTGCCAGCAGCCAAGACCTCAGGGTCGCGAACTATGGCTACACCTTC. This chain connects TRBV4-2 to TRBJ1-2; possibly TRBD1 for D (5 bases). The CDR3 loop spans 16 amino acids. V was shortened by 0 bases and J by 2 bases, with 13 bases between the two germline ends. Germline-derived CDR1 and CDR2 are LGHNA and YNFKEQ.

The gene calls are TRBV5-5 and TRBJ1-2; 9 bases map to TRBD1. CDR1 SGHKS and CDR2 YYEKEE come from the germline V gene (reference sequence). Unmatched junction bases numbered 5, after V lost 4 bases and J lost 4 bases. There are 14 residues in the CDR3. CDR3 protein: CASSKDRGSYGYTF. The CDR3 region has the DNA TGTGCCAGCAGCAAGGACAGGGGAAGCTATGGCTACACCTTC.

CDR3 sequence reads: CASSHHPTSGGYEQYF. Written as DNA, the CDR3 is TGCGCCAGCAGCCACCACCCGACTAGCGGGGGCTACGAGCAGTACTTC. The rearrangement links TRBV5-1 to TRBJ2-7; 12 bases line up with TRBD2. CDR3 size: 16 residues. Germline assignment: CDR1 SGHRS and CDR2 YFSETQ. Trimming at V came to 4 bases and at J to 3 bases, leaving 8 bases not matched to a gene.

This clone was seen only once. The V and J genes are TRBV30 and TRBJ1-2; D unclear. Germline V gene lookup returns CDR1 GTSNPN and CDR2 SVGIG (reference sequence). The CDR3 contains 13 residues. Trimming left V 4 bases short and J 5 bases short, with 14 bases between. CDR3 coding DNA: TGTGCCTGGATACGTGAGGGCGGGTATGGCTACACCTTC. It specifies CAWIREGGYGYTF.

Only a few counts were recorded for this clone. CDR3 bases: TGTGCCATCAGTGAATGGACAGGGCGACCCGGGGATGGCTACACCTTC. It specifies CAISEWTGRPGDGYTF. The V gene is TRBV10-3, the J gene TRBJ1-2; 8 bases align to TRBD1. The germline CDR1 and CDR2 sequences are ENHRY and SYGVKD. The CDR3 spans 16 residues. With 3 bases clipped from V and 6 bases from J, the junction kept 12 bases outside the gene matches.

This chain uses TRBV27 with TRBJ2-7, with 9 bases lining up with TRBD2. This CDR3 region has 14 residues. The V and J ends lost 3 bases and 4 bases, in that order; junction bases with no gene match: 4. Per the germline V gene, CDR1 is MNHEY and CDR2 is SMNVEV (reference sequence). As DNA, the CDR3 is TGTGCCAGCAGTTTCAGCGGGGGGAGGTACGAGCAGTACTTC. Translation: CASSFSGGRYEQYF.

V usage is TRBV7-6 and J usage is TRBJ2-7; possibly TRBD2 for D (6 bases). V was pared by 6 bases and J by 3 bases, with 18 bases between. Germline V gene lookup returns CDR1 SGHVS and CDR2 FNYEAQ. This CDR3 has 15 residues. CDR3 nucleotides: TGTGCCAGCAGTCCCGGGGGTAGCAAACGCTACGAGCAGTACTTC. Residues: CASSPGGSKRYEQYF.

The chain carries TRBV30 and TRBJ1-6; D call uncertain. This CDR3 comprises 11 residues. Germline V gene lookup returns CDR1 GTSNPN and CDR2 SVGIG (reference sequence). With 3 bases removed from V and 14 bases from J, the gap between germline ends came to 11 bases. CDR3 nucleotide sequence: TGTGCCTGGAGGTCTGGGGATACCCTCCACTTT. Translating gives CAWRSGDTLHF.